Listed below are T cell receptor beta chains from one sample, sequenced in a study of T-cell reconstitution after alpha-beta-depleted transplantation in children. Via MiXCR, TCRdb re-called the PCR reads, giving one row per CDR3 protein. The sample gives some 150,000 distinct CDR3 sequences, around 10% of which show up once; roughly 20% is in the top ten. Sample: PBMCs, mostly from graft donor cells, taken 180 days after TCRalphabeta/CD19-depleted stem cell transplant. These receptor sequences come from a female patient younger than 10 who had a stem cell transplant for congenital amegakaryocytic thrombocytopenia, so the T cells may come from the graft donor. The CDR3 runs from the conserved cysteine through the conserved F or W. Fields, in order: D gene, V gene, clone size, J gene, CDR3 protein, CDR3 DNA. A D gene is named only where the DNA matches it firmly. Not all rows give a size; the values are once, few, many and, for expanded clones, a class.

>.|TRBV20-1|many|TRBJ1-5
CSARGSSNQPQHF
TGCAGTGCTAGGGGTTCTAGCAATCAGCCCCAGCATTTT
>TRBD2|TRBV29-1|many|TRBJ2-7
CSVDTSGSSYEQYF
TGCAGCGTTGATACTAGCGGGAGCTCCTACGAGCAGTACTTC
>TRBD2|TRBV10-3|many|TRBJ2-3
CAISESLAVSDTQYF
TGTGCCATCAGTGAGTCGCTAGCGGTCTCAGATACGCAGTATTTT
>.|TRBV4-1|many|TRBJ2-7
CASSQVGLGKSYEQYF
TGCGCCAGCAGCCAAGTGGGGCTAGGAAAGTCCTACGAGCAGTACTTC
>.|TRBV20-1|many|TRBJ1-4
CSASLVSFGEKLFF
TGCAGTGCCAGTCTTGTCAGTTTCGGCGAAAAACTGTTTTTT
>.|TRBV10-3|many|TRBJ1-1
CAISRTPNTEAFF
TGTGCCATCAGTCGGACCCCGAACACTGAAGCTTTCTTT
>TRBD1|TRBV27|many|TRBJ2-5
CASSTSTGVGTQYF
TGTGCCAGCAGTACCTCAACAGGGGTGGGGACCCAGTACTTC
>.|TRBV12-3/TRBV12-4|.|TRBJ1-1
CASSFRARNTEAFF
TGTGCCAGCAGTTTTCGGGCTCGGAACACTGAAGCTTTCTTT
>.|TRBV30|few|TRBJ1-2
CAWSASPRLGYTF
TGTGCCTGGAGTGCATCCCCCAGGCTTGGCTACACCTTC
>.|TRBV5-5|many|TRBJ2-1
CASSLGPANEQFF
TGTGCCAGCAGCCTGGGACCGGCCAATGAGCAGTTCTTC
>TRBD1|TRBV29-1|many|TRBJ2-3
CSVEVAAGGLISQYF
TGCAGCGTTGAAGTCGCGGCAGGGGGATTGATCTCGCAGTATTTT
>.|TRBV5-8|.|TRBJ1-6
CASSFPTSSYNSPLHF
TGTGCCAGCTCTTTCCCGACAAGCTCCTATAATTCACCCCTCCACTTT
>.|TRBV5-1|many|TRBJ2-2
CASSETLTGELFF
TGCGCCAGCAGTGAGACCTTAACCGGGGAGCTGTTTTTT
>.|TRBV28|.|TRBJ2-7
CASSFPGYEQYF
TGTGCCAGCAGTTTTCCAGGGTACGAGCAGTACTTC
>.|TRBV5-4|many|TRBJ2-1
CASSLISGSYNEQFF
TGTGCCAGCAGCTTGATTAGTGGTTCCTACAATGAGCAGTTCTTC
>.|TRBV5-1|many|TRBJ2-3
CASSILQGPATDTQYF
TGCGCCAGCAGCATCCTACAGGGCCCCGCCACAGATACGCAGTATTTT
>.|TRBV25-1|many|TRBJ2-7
CASSMGTYGEQYF
TGTGCCAGCTCTATGGGGACCTACGGCGAGCAGTACTTC
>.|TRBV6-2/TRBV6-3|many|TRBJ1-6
CASNREESPLHF
TGTGCCAGCAACAGGGAAGAATCACCCCTCCACTTT
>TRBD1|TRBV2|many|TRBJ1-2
CASSEGGTGNYGYTF
TGTGCCAGCAGTGAAGGTGGGACAGGGAACTATGGCTACACCTTC
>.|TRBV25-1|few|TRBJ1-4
CASSEWGEQGREKLFF
TGTGCCAGCAGTGAATGGGGAGAACAGGGACGGGAAAAACTGTTTTTT
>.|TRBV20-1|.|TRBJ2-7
CSASYQGSYEQYF
TGCAGTGCTAGTTACCAGGGATCCTACGAGCAGTACTTC
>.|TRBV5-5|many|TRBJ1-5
CASRTHPRGNQPQHF
TGTGCCAGCAGAACGCACCCTCGGGGCAATCAGCCCCAGCATTTT
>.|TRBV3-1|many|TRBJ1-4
CASSQVEKLFF
TGTGCCAGCAGCCAAGTCGAAAAACTGTTTTTT
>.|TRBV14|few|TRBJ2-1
CASSPLGEAAYNEQFF
TGTGCCAGCAGCCCGCTAGGCGAAGCGGCCTACAATGAGCAGTTCTTC
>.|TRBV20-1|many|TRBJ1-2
CSATGQIYGYTF
TGCAGTGCTACTGGACAGATCTATGGCTACACCTTC
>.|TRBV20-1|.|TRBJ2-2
CSANSFRGKNTGELFF
TGCAGCGCTAATTCCTTTCGCGGGAAGAACACCGGGGAGCTGTTTTTT
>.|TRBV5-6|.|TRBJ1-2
CASGPGLSPYGYTF
TGTGCCAGCGGCCCGGGGCTGTCCCCCTATGGCTACACCTTC
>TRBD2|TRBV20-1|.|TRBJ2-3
CSARELAGSLGTQYF
TGCAGTGCTAGGGAACTAGCGGGGTCTTTAGGTACGCAGTATTTT
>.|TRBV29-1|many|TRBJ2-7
CSVVRDREPYEQYF
TGCAGCGTTGTCCGAGACCGGGAGCCCTACGAGCAGTACTTC